The next 10 T cell receptor beta chains were all read from a single sample in a study of blood T cell repertoires in COVID-19 (dated by TCRdb to the early 2020s). Libraries were made using the immunoSEQ multiplex PCR assay. Sourced from immuneACCESS, this table was stored by TCRdb with only in-frame sequences that have V and J called. A share of the clones is absent; for the studies checked, an unresolved V gene accounts for under half, and the remainder has no known explanation. In all, the sample holds a few hundred thousand clones, and 91% of those were seen once. 1% to 1.5% of the sample is taken by the ten largest. The source material was PBMCs or T cells enriched from blood (not recorded which). The receptors come from a human donor in a cohort exposed to, infected with or recovered from COVID-19 (not recorded which). The donor label of this sample is uncertain.

J is TRBJ2-1 and V is TRBV14, with 8 bases fitting TRBD1. The CDR3 covers 15 residues. CDR1 is SGHDN and CDR2 is FVKESK in the germline V gene. Unmatched junction bases numbered 13, after V lost 0 bases and J lost 15 bases. The CDR3: CASSQEIGTGFLSFF. The CDR3 coding sequence is TGTGCCAGCAGCCAAGAAATAGGGACAGGCTTCTTATCGTTCTTC.

The sample holds one count of this clone. The genes are TRBV7-2 and TRBJ1-5; unclear D gene. Germline loops: CDR1 SGHTA, CDR2 FQGNSA. Trimming shortened V by 5 bases and J by 6 bases, and 11 bases separated the two germline ends. This CDR3 has 13 amino acids. DNA for the CDR3: TGTGCCAGCAGCCTCGGGGAGGGTCAGCCCCAGCATTTT. Translated: CASSLGEGQPQHF.

V gene TRBV9 combines with J gene TRBJ1-2; 7 nucleotides line up with TRBD1. The germline V gene encodes CDR1 SGDLS and CDR2 YYNGEE. V gave up 1 base and J gave up 8 bases; unmatched junction bases: 11. This CDR3 is built from 15 residues. The CDR3 here is CASSVPGTGATGYTF. CDR3 in DNA: TGTGCCAGCAGCGTACCCGGAACAGGGGCGACGGGCTACACCTTC.

V is TRBV6-4 and J is TRBJ1-2; 9 bases line up with TRBD1. Per germline, CDR1 MRHNA and CDR2 SNTAGT. V was clipped by 6 bases and J by 4 bases; unmatched bases: 9. This CDR3 comprises 15 residues. The CDR3 coding sequence is TGTGCCAGCAGATACAGGGACAGGGAGATCTATGGCTACACCTTC. Translated: CASRYRDREIYGYTF.

The chain recombines TRBV6-2 or TRBV6-3 with TRBJ2-3; D is ambiguous. The CDR3 totals 15 residues. The V and J ends lost 2 bases and 0 bases respectively, with 9 bases between them. Germline assignment: CDR1 MNHEY and CDR2 SVGEGT. For the CDR3, the DNA is TGTGCCAGCAGTTACGGGCTGGCTAGCACAGATACGCAGTATTTT. It yields the protein CASSYGLASTDTQYF.

The table lists this clone with a count of one. The CDR3 reads CASRSSQGLVREQYF. Here the CDR3 DNA reads TGCGCCAGCAGATCATCACAGGGGTTGGTCCGCGAGCAGTACTTC. The chain links TRBV5-1 to TRBJ2-7, with TRBD1 matching 7 bases. The CDR3 has 15 residues. V lost 5 bases to trimming and J lost 6 bases; unmatched junction nucleotides: 14. Germline CDR1 is SGHRS and CDR2 is YFSETQ.

The rearrangement uses TRBV19 and TRBJ1-2; 7 positions agree with TRBD1. V shed 3 bases, J shed 7 bases, and the junction held 8 bases outside the gene matches. Germline V gene lookup returns CDR1 LNHDA and CDR2 SQIVND (reference sequence). The CDR3 is 14 amino acids. CDR3 nucleotide sequence: TGTGCCAGTAGTATGGAAGACAGGGTGCGTGGCTACACCTTC. It is translated as CASSMEDRVRGYTF.

The V and J genes are TRBV9 and TRBJ2-1, with TRBD1 matching 7 bases. Germline V gene lookup returns CDR1 SGDLS and CDR2 YYNGEE. The trim removed 3 bases at V and 7 bases at J, leaving 7 bases unmatched. The CDR3 length is 14 residues. Written as DNA, the CDR3 is TGTGCCAGCAGCGCATGGGACAGCCGGAATGAGCAGTTCTTC. Amino acid sequence: CASSAWDSRNEQFF.

This clone was picked up one time. J is TRBJ1-2 and V is TRBV5-6; tentatively, D is TRBD1 (5 bases). This CDR3 has 12 residues. Germline values: CDR1 SGHDT, CDR2 YYEEEE. The V and J ends lost 4 bases and 12 bases respectively, with 16 bases between them. The CDR3 region has the DNA TGTGCCAGCAGCCCCGGGGGAGGGAAAGACACCTTC. It codes for CASSPGGGKDTF.

The chain recombines TRBV6-5 with TRBJ1-1, with 8 bases aligning to TRBD1. The trim removed 5 bases at V and 6 bases at J, leaving 2 bases unmatched. The germline V gene encodes CDR1 MNHEY and CDR2 SVGAGI. There are 12 residues in the CDR3. Here the CDR3 DNA reads TGTGCCAGCAGTAGACAGGGGTCTGAAGCTTTCTTT. Translating it yields CASSRQGSEAFF.